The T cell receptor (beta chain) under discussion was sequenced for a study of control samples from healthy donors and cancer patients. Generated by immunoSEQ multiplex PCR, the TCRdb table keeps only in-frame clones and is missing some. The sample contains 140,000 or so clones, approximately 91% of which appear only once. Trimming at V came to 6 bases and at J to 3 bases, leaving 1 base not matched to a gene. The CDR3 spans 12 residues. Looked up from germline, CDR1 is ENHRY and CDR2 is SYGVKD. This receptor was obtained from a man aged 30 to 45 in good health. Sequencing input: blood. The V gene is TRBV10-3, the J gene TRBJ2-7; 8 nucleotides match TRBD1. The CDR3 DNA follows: TGTGCCATCAGGGGACAGGACTACGAGCAGTACTTC. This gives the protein CAIRGQDYEQYF.